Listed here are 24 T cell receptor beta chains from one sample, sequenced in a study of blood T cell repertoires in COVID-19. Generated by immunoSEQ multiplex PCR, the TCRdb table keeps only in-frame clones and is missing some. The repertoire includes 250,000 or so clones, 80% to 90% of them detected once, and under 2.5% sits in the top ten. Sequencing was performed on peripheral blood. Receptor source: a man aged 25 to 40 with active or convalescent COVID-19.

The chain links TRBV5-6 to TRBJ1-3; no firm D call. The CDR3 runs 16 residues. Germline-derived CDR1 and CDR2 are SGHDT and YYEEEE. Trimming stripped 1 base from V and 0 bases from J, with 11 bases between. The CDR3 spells CASSLPGLNSGNTIYF. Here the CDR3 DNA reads TGTGCCAGCAGCTTGCCGGGGTTAAACTCTGGAAACACCATATATTTT.

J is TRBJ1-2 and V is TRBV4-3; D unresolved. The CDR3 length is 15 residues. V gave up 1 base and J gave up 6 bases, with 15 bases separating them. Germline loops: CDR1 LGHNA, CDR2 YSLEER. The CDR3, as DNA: TGCGCCAGCAGCCAAGTTTTTGAGTCTTTTGATGGCTACACCTTC. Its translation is CASSQVFESFDGYTF.

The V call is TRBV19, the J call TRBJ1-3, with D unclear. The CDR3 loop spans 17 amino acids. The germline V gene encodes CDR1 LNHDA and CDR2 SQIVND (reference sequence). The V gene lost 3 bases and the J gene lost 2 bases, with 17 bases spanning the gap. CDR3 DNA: TGTGCCAGTAGTATTTTTTGGCCGGTGGCGGCTGGAAACACCATATATTTT. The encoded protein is CASSIFWPVAAGNTIYF.

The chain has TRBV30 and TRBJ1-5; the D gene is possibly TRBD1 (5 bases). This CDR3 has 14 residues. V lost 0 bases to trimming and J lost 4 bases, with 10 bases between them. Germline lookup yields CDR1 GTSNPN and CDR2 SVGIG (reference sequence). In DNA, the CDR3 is TGTGCCTGGAGTGTAGACAGTCTAAATCAGCCCCAGCATTTT. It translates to CAWSVDSLNQPQHF.

CDR3 DNA: TGCGCCAGCAGCCAATCCAGGGTCTTGAACACTGAAGCTTTCTTT. It specifies CASSQSRVLNTEAFF. The chain carries TRBV4-3 and TRBJ1-1; perhaps TRBD1 as D (5 bases). Looked up from germline, CDR1 is LGHNA and CDR2 is YSLEER. There are 15 residues in the CDR3. V gave up 2 bases and J gave up 0 bases, with 10 bases separating them.

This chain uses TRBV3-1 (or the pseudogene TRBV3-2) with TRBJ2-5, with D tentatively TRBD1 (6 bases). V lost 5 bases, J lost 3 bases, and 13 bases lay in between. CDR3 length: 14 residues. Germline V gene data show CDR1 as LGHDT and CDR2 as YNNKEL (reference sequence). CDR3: CASSSTGLEETQYF. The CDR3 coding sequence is TGTGCCAGCAGCTCGACAGGTCTGGAAGAGACCCAGTACTTC.

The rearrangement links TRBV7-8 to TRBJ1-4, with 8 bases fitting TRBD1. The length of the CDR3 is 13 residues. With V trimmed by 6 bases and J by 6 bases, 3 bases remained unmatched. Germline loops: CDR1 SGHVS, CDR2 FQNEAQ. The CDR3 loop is CASRQGGDEKLFF. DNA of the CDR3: TGTGCCAGCAGACAGGGGGGCGATGAAAAACTGTTTTTT.

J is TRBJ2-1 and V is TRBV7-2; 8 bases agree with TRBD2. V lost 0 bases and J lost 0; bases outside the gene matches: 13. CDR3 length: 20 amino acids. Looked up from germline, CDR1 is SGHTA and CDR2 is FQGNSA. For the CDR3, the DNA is TGTGCCAGCAGCTTAGCTGATTGGGGAATACGGGGGGGCTCCTACAATGAGCAGTTCTTC. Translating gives CASSLADWGIRGGSYNEQFF. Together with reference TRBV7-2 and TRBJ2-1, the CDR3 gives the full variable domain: GAGVSQSPSNKVTEKGKDVELRCDPISGHTALYWYRQSLGQGLEFLIYFQGNSAPDKSGLPSDRFSAERTGGSVSTLTIQRTQQEDSAVYLCASSLADWGIRGGSYNEQFFGPGTRLTVL.

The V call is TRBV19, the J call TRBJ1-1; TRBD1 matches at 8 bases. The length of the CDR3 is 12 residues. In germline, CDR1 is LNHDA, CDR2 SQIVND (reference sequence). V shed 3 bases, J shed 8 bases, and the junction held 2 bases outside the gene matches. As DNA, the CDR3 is TGTGCCAGTAGTATGGACAGGGTGGAAGCTTTCTTT. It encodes CASSMDRVEAFF.

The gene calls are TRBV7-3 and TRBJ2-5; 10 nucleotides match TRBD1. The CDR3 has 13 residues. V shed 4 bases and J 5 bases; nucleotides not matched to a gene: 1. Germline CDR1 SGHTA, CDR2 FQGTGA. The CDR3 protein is CASSSGQGETQYF. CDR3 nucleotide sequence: TGTGCCAGCAGCTCGGGACAGGGGGAGACCCAGTACTTC. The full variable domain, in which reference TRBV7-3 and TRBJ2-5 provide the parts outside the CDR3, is GAGVSQTPSNKVTEKGKYVELRCDPISGHTALYWYRQSLGQGPEFLIYFQGTGAADDSGLPNDRFFAVRPEGSVSTLKIQRTERGDSAVYLCASSSGQGETQYFGPGTRLLVL.

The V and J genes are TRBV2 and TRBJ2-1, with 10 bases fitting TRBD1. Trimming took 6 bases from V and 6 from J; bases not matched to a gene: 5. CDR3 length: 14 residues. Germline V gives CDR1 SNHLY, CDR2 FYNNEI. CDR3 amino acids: CASRAGTGVNEQFF. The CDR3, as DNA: TGTGCCAGCAGGGCCGGGACAGGGGTCAATGAGCAGTTCTTC.

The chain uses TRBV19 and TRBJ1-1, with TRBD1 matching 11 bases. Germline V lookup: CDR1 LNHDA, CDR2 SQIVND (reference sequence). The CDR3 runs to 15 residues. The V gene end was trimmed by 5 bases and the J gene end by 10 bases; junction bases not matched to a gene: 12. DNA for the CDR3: TGTGCCAGTAGTCCCCGGGACAGGGGGGGAAAGGGAGCTTTCTTT. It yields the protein CASSPRDRGGKGAFF. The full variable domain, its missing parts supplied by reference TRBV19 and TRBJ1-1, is DGGITQSPKYLFRKEGQNVTLSCEQNLNHDAMYWYRQDPGQGLRLIYYSQIVNDFQKGDIAEGYSVSREKKESFPLTVTSAQKNPTAFYLCASSPRDRGGKGAFFGQGTRLTVV.

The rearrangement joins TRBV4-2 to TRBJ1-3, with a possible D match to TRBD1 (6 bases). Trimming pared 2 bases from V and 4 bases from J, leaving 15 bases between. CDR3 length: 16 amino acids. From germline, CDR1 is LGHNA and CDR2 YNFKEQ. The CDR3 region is CASSQFVRGDGNTIYF. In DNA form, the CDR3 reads TGTGCCAGCAGCCAATTTGTCAGGGGAGACGGAAACACCATATATTTT.

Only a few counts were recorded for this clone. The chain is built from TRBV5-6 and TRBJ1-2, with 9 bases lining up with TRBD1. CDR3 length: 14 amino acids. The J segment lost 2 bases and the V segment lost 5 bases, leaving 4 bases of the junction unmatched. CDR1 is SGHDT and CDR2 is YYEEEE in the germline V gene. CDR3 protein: CASRGTGKNYGYTF. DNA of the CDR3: TGTGCCAGCAGGGGGACAGGGAAGAACTATGGCTACACCTTC.

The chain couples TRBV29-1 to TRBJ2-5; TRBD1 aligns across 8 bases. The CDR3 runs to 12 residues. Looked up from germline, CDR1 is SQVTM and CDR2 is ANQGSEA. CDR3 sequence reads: CSFRGLQETQYF. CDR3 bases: TGCAGTTTCAGGGGGCTTCAAGAGACCCAGTACTTC.

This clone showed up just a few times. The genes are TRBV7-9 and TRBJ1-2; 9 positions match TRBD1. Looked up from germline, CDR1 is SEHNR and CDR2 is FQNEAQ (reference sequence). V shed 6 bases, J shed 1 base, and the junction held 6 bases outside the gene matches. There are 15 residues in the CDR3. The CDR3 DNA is TGTGCCAGCAGTCCGACAGGGGGACATAACTATGGCTACACCTTC. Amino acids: CASSPTGGHNYGYTF.

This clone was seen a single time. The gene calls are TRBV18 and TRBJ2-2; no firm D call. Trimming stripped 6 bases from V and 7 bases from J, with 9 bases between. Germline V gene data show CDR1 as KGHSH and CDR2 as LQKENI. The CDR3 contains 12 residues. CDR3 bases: TGTGCCAGCTCCAGAAATAACGGGGAGCTGTTTTTT. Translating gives CASSRNNGELFF. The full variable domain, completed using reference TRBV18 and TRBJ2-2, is NAGVMQNPRHLVRRRGQEARLRCSPMKGHSHVYWYRQLPEEGLKFMVYLQKENIIDESGMPKERFSAEFPKEGPSILRIQQVVRGDSAAYFCASSRNNGELFFGEGSRLTVL.

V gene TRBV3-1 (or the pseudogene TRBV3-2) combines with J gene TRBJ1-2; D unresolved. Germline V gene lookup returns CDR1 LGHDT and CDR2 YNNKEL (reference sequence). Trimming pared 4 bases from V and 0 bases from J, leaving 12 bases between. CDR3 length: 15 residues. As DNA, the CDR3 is TGTGCCAGCAGCCCAAAAACACAGCCTAACTATGGCTACACCTTC. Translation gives CASSPKTQPNYGYTF.

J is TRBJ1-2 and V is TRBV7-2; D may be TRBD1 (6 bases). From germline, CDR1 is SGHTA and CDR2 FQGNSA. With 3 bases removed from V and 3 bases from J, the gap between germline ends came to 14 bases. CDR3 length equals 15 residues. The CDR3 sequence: CASSLSGGTDYGYTF. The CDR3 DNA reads TGTGCCAGCAGCTTGAGTGGGGGCACGGACTATGGCTACACCTTC.

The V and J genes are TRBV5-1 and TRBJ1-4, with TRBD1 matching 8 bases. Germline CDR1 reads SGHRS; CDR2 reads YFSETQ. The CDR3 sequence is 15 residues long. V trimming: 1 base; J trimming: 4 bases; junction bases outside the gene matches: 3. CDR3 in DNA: TGCGCCAGCAGCTTGACTACAGGGGGTAATGAAAAACTGTTTTTT. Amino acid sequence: CASSLTTGGNEKLFF.

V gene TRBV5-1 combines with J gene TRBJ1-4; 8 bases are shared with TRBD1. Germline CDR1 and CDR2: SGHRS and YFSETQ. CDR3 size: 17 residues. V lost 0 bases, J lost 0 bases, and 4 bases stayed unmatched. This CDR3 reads CASSLGQGYATNEKLFF. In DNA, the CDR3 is TGCGCCAGCAGCTTGGGACAGGGGTATGCAACTAATGAAAAACTGTTTTTT.

This CDR3 reads CASGGGVNTEAFF. The CDR3 DNA follows: TGTGCCAGCGGCGGGGGGGTCAACACTGAAGCTTTCTTT. The V gene is TRBV12-3 or TRBV12-4, the J gene TRBJ1-1; D possibly corresponds to TRBD1 (5 bases). Trimming shortened V by 8 bases and J by 2 bases, and 12 bases separated the two germline ends. The CDR3 length is 13 residues.

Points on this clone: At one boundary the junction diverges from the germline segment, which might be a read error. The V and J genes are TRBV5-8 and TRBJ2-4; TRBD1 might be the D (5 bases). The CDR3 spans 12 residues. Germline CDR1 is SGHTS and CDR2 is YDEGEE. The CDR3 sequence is CASNTYEAGQNF. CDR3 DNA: TGTGCCAGCAACACCTATGAGGCAGGGCAGAACTTC. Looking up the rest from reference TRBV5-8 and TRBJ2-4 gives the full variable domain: EAGVTQSPTHLIKTRGQQATLRCSPISGHTSVYWYQQALGLGLQFLLWYDEGEERNRGNFPPRFSGRQFPNYSSELNVNALELEDSALYLCASNTYEAGQNFGAGTRLSVL.

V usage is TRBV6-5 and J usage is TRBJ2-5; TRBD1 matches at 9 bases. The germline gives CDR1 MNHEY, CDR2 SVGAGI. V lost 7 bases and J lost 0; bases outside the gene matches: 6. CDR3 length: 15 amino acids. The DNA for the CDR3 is TGTGCCAGCATAGGGGACAGGGCCTACCAAGAGACCCAGTACTTC. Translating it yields CASIGDRAYQETQYF.